This T cell receptor (beta chain) was recorded in a study of blood T cell repertoires in COVID-19. Here immunoSEQ multiplex PCR was the method, and the copy in TCRdb shows in-frame clones only, minus some. The table lists about 480,000 clones, approximately 92% of them singletons. CDR1 is MNHNY, CDR2 SVGAGI, per germline (reference sequence). The CDR3 length is 15 residues. The V gene end was trimmed by 8 bases and the J gene end by 2 bases; junction bases not matched to a gene: 10. Enrolment of Seattle patients took place during active infection, and they were followed longitudinally. This sequence originates from a man aged 18 to 35 with COVID-19, enrolled during active disease. Sequencing was carried out using peripheral blood. The gene calls are TRBV6-6 and TRBJ1-1; the match to TRBD1 covers 8 bases. The CDR3 loop reads CASRTGTGINTEAFF. The CDR3 nucleotides are TGTGCCAGCCGAACCGGGACAGGTATAAACACTGAAGCTTTCTTT.